This note documents a single T cell receptor beta chain sequence. Antigen unknown. TCRdb called the 5' RACE reads again in MiXCR, with one record for every CDR3 protein. The sample has nearly 650,000 distinct CDR3 sequences, 7.1% seen once. Deletions cut 0 bases from V and 6 bases from J, with 13 bases between. From germline, CDR1 is MGHRA and CDR2 YSYEKL. This CDR3 has 15 residues. The data belong to a study of identical twins. Notes on the study in general: Researchers reported weaker excess twin sharing in beta out-of-frame sequences. Cross-sectional statistics, not tracking of the same donors, supported the conclusions.

In addition, the sample was reused for a study of yellow fever vaccine responses in identical twins.

This rearrangement joins TRBV4-1 to TRBJ2-3; D perhaps matches TRBD2 (5 bases). This receptor was taken from a woman between 18 and 30 years old in good health. The sequenced material came from PBMCs. The CDR3 DNA follows: TGCGCCAGCAGCCAAGATCTCGCGGGTGGGGATACGCAGTATTTT. It specifies CASSQDLAGGDTQYF.